This TCR beta chain originates from a study of blood T cell repertoires in COVID-19. Study overall: PBMCs, B-cell-depleted T cells, or T cells were the source of the cDNA or gDNA that made up the material.

Data came from immunoSEQ multiplex PCR; TCRdb stores just in-frame clones and leaves some out. The sample carries 120,000 to 150,000 clones, 70% to 90% recorded once. One Seattle source followed patients from active infection through their disease course. This CDR3 has 15 amino acids. Trimming shortened V by 2 bases and J by 5 bases, and 13 bases separated the two germline ends. Germline CDR1 MGHRA, CDR2 YSYEKL. The sequencing sample was made of peripheral blood. This chain links TRBV4-1 with TRBJ1-3, with D maybe TRBD1 (6 bases). The sequence derives from a woman in her sixties or seventies with COVID-19, enrolled during active disease. The CDR3 reads CASSQNTGFRNTIYF. CDR3 in DNA: TGCGCCAGCAGCCAAAATACAGGGTTTAGAAACACCATATATTTT.